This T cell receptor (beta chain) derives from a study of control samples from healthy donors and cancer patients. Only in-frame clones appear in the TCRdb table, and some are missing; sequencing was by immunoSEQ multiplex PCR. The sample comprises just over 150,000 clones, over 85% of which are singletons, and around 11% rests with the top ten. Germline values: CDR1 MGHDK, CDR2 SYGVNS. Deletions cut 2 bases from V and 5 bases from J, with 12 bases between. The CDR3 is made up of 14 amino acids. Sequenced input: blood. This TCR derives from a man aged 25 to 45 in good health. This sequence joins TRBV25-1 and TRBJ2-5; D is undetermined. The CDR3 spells CASSERGVGETQYF. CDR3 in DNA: TGTGCCAGCAGTGAACGTGGAGTGGGGGAGACCCAGTACTTC.